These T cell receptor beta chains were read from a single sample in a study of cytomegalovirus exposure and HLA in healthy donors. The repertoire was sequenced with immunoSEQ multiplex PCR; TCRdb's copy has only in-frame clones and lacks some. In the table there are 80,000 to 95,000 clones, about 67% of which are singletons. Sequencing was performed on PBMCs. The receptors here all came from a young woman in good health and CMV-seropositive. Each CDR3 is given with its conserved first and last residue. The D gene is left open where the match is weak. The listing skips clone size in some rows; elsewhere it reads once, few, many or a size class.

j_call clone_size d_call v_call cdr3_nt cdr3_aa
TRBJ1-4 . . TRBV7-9 TGTGCCAGCAACCCAGGTGCGGGTGCAACTAATGAAAAACTGTTTTTT CASNPGAGATNEKLFF
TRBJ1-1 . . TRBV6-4 TGTGCCAGCAGTGAGGAGGGGTACACTGAAGCTTTCTTT CASSEEGYTEAFF
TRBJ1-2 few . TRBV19 TGTGCCAGTAGTATAGTCGCCGTCTCGGGCTATGGCTACACCTTC CASSIVAVSGYGYTF
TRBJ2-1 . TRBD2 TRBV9 TGTGCCAGCAGCCCCAGGGAGCGGGAGGTAGAAGAGCAGTTCTTC CASSPREREVEEQFF
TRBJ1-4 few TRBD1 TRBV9 TGTGCCAGCAGCGAGGGCCAACTGACAGGGAGTGAAAAACTGTTTTTT CASSEGQLTGSEKLFF
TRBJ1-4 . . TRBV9 TGTGCCAGCAGCGTAGCGTCAGGGATCAATGAAAAACTGTTTTTT CASSVASGINEKLFF
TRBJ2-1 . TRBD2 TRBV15 TGTGCCACCAGCAGAGAACGGAGCGGGAGTCACAATGAGCAGTTCTTC CATSRERSGSHNEQFF
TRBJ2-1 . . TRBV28 TGTGCCAGCAGACTTACCGGCGCGGAGGTCAATGAGCAGTTCTTC CASRLTGAEVNEQFF
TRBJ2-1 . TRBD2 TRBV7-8 TGTGCCAGCAGCGTTCTTGTAGCGGGGGGGCCAGGGGAGCAGTTCTTC CASSVLVAGGPGEQFF
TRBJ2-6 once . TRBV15 TGTGCCACCCTGGGCCCGAGCTCTGGGGCCAACGTCCTGACTTTC CATLGPSSGANVLTF
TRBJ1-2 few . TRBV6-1 TGTGCCAGCAGTGAAAGGGGCGGATCCTATGGCTACACCTTC CASSERGGSYGYTF
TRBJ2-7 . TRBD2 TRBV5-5 TGTGCCAGCAGCCCGGGACTAGCGGCATCCTACGAGCAGTACTTC CASSPGLAASYEQYF
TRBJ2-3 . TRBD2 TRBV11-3 TGTGCCAGCAGCTTATCAGCGGGGCGCACAGATACGCAGTATTTT CASSLSAGRTDTQYF
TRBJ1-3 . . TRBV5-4 TGTGCCAGCAGCTTGACAGGTAGAAACACCATATATTTT CASSLTGRNTIYF
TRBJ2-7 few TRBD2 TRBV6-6 TGTGCCAGCAGTTACATGGGACTAGCGGAATACGAGCAGTACTTC CASSYMGLAEYEQYF
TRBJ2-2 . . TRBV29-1 TGCAGCGTTGGAGTCACCGGGGAGCTGTTTTTT CSVGVTGELFF
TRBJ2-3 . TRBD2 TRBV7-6 TGTGCCAGCAGCTTAGCTGGCGGTAGCGGGAGCCTCAGGGATACGCAGTATTTT CASSLAGGSGSLRDTQYF
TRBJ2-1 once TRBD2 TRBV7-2 TGTGCCAGCAGCTTAGCGGGACTAGCGGGACACAATGAGCAGTTCTTC CASSLAGLAGHNEQFF
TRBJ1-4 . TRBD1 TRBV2 TGTGCCAGCAGTGAAGCTCGACAGGGAACTAATGAAAAACTGTTTTTT CASSEARQGTNEKLFF
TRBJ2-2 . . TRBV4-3 TGCGCCAGCAGCCCCGACCCACAGGGGGGGATTACCGGGGAGCTGTTTTTT CASSPDPQGGITGELFF
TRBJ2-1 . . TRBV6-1 TGTGCCAGCAGCAGATCCGATGAGCAGTTCTTC CASSRSDEQFF
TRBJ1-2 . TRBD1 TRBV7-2 TGTGCCAGCAGCCCCGACAGGGACTATGGCTACACCTTC CASSPDRDYGYTF
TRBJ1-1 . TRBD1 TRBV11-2 TGTGCCAGCAGCTATGGACAGGGTAACACTGAAGCTTTCTTT CASSYGQGNTEAFF
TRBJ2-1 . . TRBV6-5 TGTGCCAGCAGTTACTCTCGACTAGGCGGGGTCAATGAGCAGTTCTTC CASSYSRLGGVNEQFF
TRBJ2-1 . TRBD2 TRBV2 TGTGCCAGCAGCCTCCAGGCGGGAGAGCTAAATGAGCAGTTCTTC CASSLQAGELNEQFF
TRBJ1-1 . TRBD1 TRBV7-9 TGTGCCAGCAGCCTAGGACAGGGTCTACGTCTGGGGGCTTTCTTT CASSLGQGLRLGAFF
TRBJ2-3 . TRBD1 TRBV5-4 TGTGCCAGCAGCTGGGGACAGGCCTCACCCACAGATACGCAGTATTTT CASSWGQASPTDTQYF
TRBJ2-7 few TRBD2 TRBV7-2 TGTGCCAGCAGCTTAGCGCTGGGACTAGCGATCAGCTCCTACGAGCAGTACTTC CASSLALGLAISSYEQYF
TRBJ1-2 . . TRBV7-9 TGTGCCAGCAGCGGGGGGGGCGGGGGCCCATCTAACTATGGCTACACCTTC CASSGGGGGPSNYGYTF
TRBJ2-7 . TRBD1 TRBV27 TGTGCCAGCAGTTCAACCGGGACAGGGGACTACGAGCAGTACTTC CASSSTGTGDYEQYF
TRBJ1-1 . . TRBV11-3 TGTGCCAGCAGCTTAGGAGAGAACACTGAAGCTTTCTTT CASSLGENTEAFF
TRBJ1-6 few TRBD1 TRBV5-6 TGTGCCAGCAGCTTGGAGCGGGGACAGGGCGTTTCACCCCTCCACTTT CASSLERGQGVSPLHF
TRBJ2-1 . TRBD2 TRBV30 TGTGCCTGGGGGGGGGAGAATGAGCAGTTCTTC CAWGGENEQFF
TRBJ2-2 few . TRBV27 TGTGCCAGCAGTCCCCCCTCCCAGGGTAACGGGGAGCTGTTTTTT CASSPPSQGNGELFF
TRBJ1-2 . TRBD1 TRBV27 TGTGCCAGCAGTCCTGGTAGTGGCAGGGGGATTCATGGCTACACCTTC CASSPGSGRGIHGYTF
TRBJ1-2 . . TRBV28 TGTGCCAGCAGCCGGATGCGGGGGGGGGTTGGAGGCTACACCTTC CASSRMRGGVGGYTF
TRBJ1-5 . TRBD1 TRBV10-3 TGTGCCACATACGAGGGGGCAGAGCAGCCCCAGCATTTT CATYEGAEQPQHF
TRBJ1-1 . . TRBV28 TGTGCCACACTCCTCAACACTGAAGCTTTCTTT CATLLNTEAFF
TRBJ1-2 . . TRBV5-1 TGCGCCAGCAGCTTGGGCCAGGGCTCTTATGGCTACACCTTC CASSLGQGSYGYTF
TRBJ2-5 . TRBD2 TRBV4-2 TGTGCCAGCAGCCAAGATGGGACTAGCGGGGGCCCCGGGGAGACCCAGTACTTC CASSQDGTSGGPGETQYF
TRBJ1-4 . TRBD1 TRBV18 TGTGCCAGCTCACCCCGACAGGGGACTAATGAAAAACTGTTTTTT CASSPRQGTNEKLFF
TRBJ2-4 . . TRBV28 TGTGCCAGCAGTTTTCAGGCCTCTCGGGGAAACATTCAGTACTTC CASSFQASRGNIQYF
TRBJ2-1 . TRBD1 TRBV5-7 TGTGCCAGCAGCTGGGACAGGGGAACGAATGAGCAGTTCTTC CASSWDRGTNEQFF
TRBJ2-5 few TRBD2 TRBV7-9 TGTGCCAGCAGCTTACTTCGGGGGACTAGCGGTTTCCAAGAGACCCAGTACTTC CASSLLRGTSGFQETQYF
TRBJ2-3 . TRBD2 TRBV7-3 TGTGCCAGCAGCTTACTCCCTAGCGGGGCTAGCACAGATACGCAGTATTTT CASSLLPSGASTDTQYF
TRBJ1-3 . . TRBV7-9 TGTGCCAGCAGCTTAAGTGGCGGCCTCCACTCTGGAAACACCATATATTTT CASSLSGGLHSGNTIYF
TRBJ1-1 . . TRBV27 TGTGCCAGCAGTTTATTCCCAGTCATGAACACTGAAGCTTTCTTT CASSLFPVMNTEAFF
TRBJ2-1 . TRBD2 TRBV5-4 TGTGCCAGCAGCCCGGGAGCTAGCGGGACGGGCAATGAGCAGTTCTTC CASSPGASGTGNEQFF
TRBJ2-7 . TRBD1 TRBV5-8 TGTGCCAGCAGCTCCATTACTACAGGGGGCCCGGAGGAGCAGTACTTC CASSSITTGGPEEQYF
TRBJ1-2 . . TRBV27 TGTGCCAGCAGTTCCTCAGCGGTCCGTACCGATCCCTACTATGGCTACACCTTC CASSSSAVRTDPYYGYTF
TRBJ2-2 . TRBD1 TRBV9 TGTGCCAGCAGCGTAGCTCAGGGGGCGTTGGGCACCGGGGAGCTGTTTTTT CASSVAQGALGTGELFF
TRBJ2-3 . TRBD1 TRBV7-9 TGTGCCAGCAGCTTGACAGGGGAGACGGATACGCAGTATTTT CASSLTGETDTQYF
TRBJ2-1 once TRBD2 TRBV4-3 TGCGCCAGCAGCCAAGATCGCTTTTTAGCGGGGGGTGAGCAGTTCTTC CASSQDRFLAGGEQFF